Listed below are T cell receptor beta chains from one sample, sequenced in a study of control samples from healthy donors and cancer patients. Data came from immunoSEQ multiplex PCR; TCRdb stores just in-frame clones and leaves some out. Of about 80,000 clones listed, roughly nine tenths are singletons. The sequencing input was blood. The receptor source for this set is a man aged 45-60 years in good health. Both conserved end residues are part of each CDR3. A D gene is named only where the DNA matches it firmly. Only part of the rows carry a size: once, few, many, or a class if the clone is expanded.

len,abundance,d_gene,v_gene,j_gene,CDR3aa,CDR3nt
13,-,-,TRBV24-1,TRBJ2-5,CATRDGAQETQYF,TGTGCCACCAGGGACGGAGCTCAAGAGACCCAGTACTTC
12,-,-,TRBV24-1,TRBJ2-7,CATSDRDTEQYF,TGTGCCACCAGTGATAGGGACACCGAGCAGTACTTC
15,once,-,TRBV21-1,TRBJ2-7,CASEGDRESHYEQYF,TGTGCCAGCGAGGGGGACAGGGAGTCCCACTACGAGCAGTACTTC
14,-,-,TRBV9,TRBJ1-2,CASSPLGQYYGYTF,TGTGCCAGCAGCCCTCTAGGACAGTACTATGGCTACACCTTC
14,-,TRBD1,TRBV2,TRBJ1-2,CASSRDRGSHGYTF,TGTGCCAGCAGCCGGGACAGGGGTTCACATGGCTACACCTTC
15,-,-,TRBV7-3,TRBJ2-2,CASSLNPGYTGELFF,TGTGCCAGCAGCTTAAACCCCGGATACACCGGGGAGCTGTTTTTT
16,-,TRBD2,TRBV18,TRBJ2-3,CASSRSGASGTDTQYF,TGTGCCAGCTCCCGCAGCGGGGCTAGCGGCACAGATACGCAGTATTTT
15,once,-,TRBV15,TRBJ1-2,CATSRDRGRSYGYTF,TGTGCCACCAGCAGAGATCGCGGCAGGTCCTATGGCTACACCTTC
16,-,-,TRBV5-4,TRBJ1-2,CASSLGAPGANYGYTF,TGTGCCAGCAGCTTGGGGGCCCCCGGCGCAAACTATGGCTACACCTTC
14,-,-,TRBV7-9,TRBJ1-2,CASSRRQSDYGYTF,TGTGCCAGCAGTCGTCGACAGAGTGACTATGGCTACACCTTC